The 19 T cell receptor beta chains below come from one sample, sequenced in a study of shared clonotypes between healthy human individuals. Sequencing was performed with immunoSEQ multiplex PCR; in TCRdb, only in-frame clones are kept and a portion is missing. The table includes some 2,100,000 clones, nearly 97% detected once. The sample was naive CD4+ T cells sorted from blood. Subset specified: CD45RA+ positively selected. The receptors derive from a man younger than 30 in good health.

The CDR3 DNA reads as TGTGCCAGCACTCTGATGAACACTGAAGCTTTCTTT. Translated: CASTLMNTEAFF. The J gene is TRBJ1-1, the V gene TRBV28, with D hard to call. This CDR3 is 12 amino acids long. CDR1 and CDR2 from the germline V gene are MDHEN and SYDVKM. Between the trimmed V and J ends, which lost 7 bases and 0 bases, there was a span of 6 bases.

CDR3: CASSPRQGDAYEQYF. DNA for the CDR3: TGTGCCAGCTCACCTCGACAGGGGGACGCCTACGAGCAGTACTTC. The chain combines TRBV18 with TRBJ2-7; 9 positions agree with TRBD1. With V trimmed by 3 bases and J by 2 bases, 5 bases remained unmatched. The CDR3 consists of 15 residues. CDR1 is KGHSH and CDR2 is LQKENI in the germline V gene. The full variable domain, its missing parts supplied by reference TRBV18 and TRBJ2-7, is NAGVMQNPRHLVRRRGQEARLRCSPMKGHSHVYWYRQLPEEGLKFMVYLQKENIIDESGMPKERFSAEFPKEGPSILRIQQVVRGDSAAYFCASSPRQGDAYEQYFGPGTRLTVT.

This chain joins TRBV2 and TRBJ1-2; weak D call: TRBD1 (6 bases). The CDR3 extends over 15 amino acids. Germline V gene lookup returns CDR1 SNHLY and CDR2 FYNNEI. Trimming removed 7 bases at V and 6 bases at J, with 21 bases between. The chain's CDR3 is CASTPLPGTPHGYTF. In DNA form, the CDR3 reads TGTGCCAGCACACCCCTCCCCGGGACACCCCATGGCTACACCTTC.

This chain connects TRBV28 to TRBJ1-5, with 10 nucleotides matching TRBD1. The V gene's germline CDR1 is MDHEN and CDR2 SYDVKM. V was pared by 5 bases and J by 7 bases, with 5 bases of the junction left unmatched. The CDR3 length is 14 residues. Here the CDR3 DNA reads TGTGCCAGCAGTGGACAGGGGGTGGACCAGCCCCAGCATTTT. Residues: CASSGQGVDQPQHF. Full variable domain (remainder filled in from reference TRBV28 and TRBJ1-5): DVKVTQSSRYLVKRTGEKVFLECVQDMDHENMFWYRQDPGLGLRLIYFSYDVKMKEKGDIPEGYSVSREKKERFSLILESASTNQTSMYLCASSGQGVDQPQHFGDGTRLSIL.

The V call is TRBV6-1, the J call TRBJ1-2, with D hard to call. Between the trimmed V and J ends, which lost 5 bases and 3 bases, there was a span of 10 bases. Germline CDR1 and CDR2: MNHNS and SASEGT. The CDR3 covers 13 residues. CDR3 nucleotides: TGTGCCAGCAGTCGTTATCGGGACTATGGCTACACCTTC. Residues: CASSRYRDYGYTF.

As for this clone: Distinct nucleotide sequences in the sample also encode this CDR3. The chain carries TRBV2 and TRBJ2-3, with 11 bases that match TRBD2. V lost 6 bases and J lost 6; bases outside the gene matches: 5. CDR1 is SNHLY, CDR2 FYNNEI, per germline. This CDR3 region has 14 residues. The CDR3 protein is CASRVAGGPDTQYF. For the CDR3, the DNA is TGTGCCAGCAGAGTAGCGGGGGGGCCGGATACGCAGTATTTT.

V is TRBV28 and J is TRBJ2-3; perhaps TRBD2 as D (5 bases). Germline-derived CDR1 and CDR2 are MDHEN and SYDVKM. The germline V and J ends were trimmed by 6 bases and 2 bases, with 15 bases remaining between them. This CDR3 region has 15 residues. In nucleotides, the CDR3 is TGTGCCAGCAGCCCATCGGGAATAAACACAGATACGCAGTATTTT. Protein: CASSPSGINTDTQYF.

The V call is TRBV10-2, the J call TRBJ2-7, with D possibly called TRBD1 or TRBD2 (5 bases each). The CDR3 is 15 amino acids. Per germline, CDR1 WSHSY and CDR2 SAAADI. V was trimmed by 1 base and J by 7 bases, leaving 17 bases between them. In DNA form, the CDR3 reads TGCGCCAGCAGTGAGTGGGACGTCCGTGTCAGGGAGCAGTACTTC. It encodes CASSEWDVRVREQYF.

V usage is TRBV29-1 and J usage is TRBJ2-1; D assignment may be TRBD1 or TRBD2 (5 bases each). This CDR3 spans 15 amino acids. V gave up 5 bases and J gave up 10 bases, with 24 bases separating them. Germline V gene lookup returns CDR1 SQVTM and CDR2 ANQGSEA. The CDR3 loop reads CSVSPVGTPRGEQFF. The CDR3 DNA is TGCAGCGTTTCCCCCGTTGGGACGCCCCGCGGAGAGCAGTTCTTC.

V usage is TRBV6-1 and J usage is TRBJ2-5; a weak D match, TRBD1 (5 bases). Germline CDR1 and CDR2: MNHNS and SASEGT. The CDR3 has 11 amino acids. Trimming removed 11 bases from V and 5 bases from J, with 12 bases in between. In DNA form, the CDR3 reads TGTGCCGGGGCTACCGGGGAGACCCAGTACTTC. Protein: CAGATGETQYF.

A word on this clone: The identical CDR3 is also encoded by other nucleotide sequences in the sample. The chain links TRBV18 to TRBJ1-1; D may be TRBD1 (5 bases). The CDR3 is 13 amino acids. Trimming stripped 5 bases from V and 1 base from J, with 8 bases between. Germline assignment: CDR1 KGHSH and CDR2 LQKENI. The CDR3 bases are TGTGCCAGCTCAACAACAGGGAACACTGAAGCTTTCTTT. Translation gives CASSTTGNTEAFF.

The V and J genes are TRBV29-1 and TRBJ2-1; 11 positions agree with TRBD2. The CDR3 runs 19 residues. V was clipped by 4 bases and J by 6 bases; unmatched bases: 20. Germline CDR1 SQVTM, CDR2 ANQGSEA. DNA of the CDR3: TGCAGCGTTGCTAAGCTCGACCGATTTACTAGCGGGAGAGGCAATGAGCAGTTCTTC. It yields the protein CSVAKLDRFTSGRGNEQFF.

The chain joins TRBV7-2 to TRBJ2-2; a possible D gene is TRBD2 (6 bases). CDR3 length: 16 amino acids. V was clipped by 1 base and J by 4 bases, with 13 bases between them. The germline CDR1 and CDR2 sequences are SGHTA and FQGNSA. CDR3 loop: CASSLVGGTGTGELFF. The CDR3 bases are TGTGCCAGCAGCTTAGTAGGCGGGACGGGCACCGGGGAGCTGTTTTTT.

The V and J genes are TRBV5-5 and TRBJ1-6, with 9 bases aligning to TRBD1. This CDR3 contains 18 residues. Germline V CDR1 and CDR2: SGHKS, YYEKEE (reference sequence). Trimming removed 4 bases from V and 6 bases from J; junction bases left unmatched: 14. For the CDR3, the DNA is TGTGCCAGCAGCCGCGGGACAGGGTCTCGTTCCCTTAATTCACCCCTCCACTTT. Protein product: CASSRGTGSRSLNSPLHF. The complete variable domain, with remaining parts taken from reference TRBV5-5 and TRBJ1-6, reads DAGVTQSPTHLIKTRGQQVTLRCSPISGHKSVSWYQQVLGQGPQFIFQYYEKEERGRGNFPDRFSARQFPNYSSELNVNALLLGDSALYLCASSRGTGSRSLNSPLHFGNGTRLTVT.

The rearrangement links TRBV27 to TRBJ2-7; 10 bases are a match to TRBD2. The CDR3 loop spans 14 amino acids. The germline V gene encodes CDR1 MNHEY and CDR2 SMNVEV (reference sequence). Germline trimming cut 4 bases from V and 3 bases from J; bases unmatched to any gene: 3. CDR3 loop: CASSYKRGGYEQYF. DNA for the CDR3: TGTGCCAGCAGTTACAAGCGGGGGGGCTACGAGCAGTACTTC.

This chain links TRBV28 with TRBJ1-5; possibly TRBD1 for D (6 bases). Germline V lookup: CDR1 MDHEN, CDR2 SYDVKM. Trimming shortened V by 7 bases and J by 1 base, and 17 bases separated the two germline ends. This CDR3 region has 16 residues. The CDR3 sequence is CASTQGSFVSNQPQHF. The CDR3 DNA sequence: TGTGCCAGCACCCAGGGGAGCTTTGTGAGCAATCAGCCCCAGCATTTT.

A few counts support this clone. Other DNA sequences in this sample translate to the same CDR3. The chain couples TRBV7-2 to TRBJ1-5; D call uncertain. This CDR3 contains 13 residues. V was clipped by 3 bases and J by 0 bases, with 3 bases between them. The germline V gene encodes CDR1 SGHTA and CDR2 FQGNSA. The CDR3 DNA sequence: TGTGCCAGCAGCTTTTATAGCAATCAGCCCCAGCATTTT. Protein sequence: CASSFYSNQPQHF.

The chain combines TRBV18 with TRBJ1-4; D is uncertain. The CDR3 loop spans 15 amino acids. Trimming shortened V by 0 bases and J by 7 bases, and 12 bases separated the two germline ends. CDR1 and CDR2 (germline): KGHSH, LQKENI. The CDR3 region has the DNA TGTGCCAGCTCACCACCGTCCGTTAGTCGTGAAAAACTGTTTTTT. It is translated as CASSPPSVSREKLFF.

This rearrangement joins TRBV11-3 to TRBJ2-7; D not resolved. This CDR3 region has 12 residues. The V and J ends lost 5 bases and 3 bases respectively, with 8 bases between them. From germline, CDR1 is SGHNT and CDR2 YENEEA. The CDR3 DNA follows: TGTGCCAGCAGCCGAGCAGGCTACGAGCAGTACTTC. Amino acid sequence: CASSRAGYEQYF.